This T cell receptor (beta chain) was observed in a study of blood T cell repertoires in COVID-19. Study summary: COVID-19 samples collected from the United States, Italy and Spain covered acute and convalescent phases. Sources were T cells, B-cell-depleted T cells, or PBMCs; the material itself was cDNA or gDNA.

Methods used by the authors: Quantification of nucleated cells was approximated via reference gene primer amplification. Some clones are missing from TCRdb's copy, which holds only in-frame ones; the method was immunoSEQ multiplex PCR. The V and J calls and clone size were taken over from that table, and D and trimming were inferred from the DNA. The table shows tens of thousands of clones, with 60% to 75% occurring only once. This CDR3 has 15 residues. Germline V gene data show CDR1 as SGHTA and CDR2 as FQGTGA. The V gene lost 4 bases and the J gene lost 2 bases, with 11 bases spanning the gap. Patients of the Seattle cohort, enrolled during active infection, were followed longitudinally.

Sequencing was performed on peripheral blood. This chain links TRBV7-3 with TRBJ2-2; the D gene is possibly TRBD1 (5 bases). This TCR came from a man in his fifties with COVID-19, enrolled during active disease. The DNA for the CDR3 is TGTGCCAGCAGCTCGCTTGGGGCAAACACCGGGGAGCTGTTTTTT. This sequence encodes CASSSLGANTGELFF.